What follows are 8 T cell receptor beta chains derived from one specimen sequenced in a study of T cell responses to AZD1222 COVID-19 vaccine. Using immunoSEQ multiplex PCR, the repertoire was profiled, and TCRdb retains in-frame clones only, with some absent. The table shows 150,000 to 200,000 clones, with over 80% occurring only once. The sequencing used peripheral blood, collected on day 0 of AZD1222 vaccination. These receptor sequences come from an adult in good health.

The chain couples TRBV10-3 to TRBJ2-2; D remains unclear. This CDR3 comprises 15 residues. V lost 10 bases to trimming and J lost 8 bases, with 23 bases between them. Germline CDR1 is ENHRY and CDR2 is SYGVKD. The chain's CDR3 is CATVGLEELSGELFF. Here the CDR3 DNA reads TGTGCCACAGTGGGTTTAGAGGAGTTGAGTGGGGAGCTGTTTTTT.

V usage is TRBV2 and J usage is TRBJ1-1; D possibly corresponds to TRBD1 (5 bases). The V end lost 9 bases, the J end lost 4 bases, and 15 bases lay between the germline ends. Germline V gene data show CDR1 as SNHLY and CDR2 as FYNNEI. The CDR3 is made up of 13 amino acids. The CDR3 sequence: CASPYGGSTEAFF. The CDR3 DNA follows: TGTGCCAGTCCGTATGGGGGGAGCACTGAAGCTTTCTTT.

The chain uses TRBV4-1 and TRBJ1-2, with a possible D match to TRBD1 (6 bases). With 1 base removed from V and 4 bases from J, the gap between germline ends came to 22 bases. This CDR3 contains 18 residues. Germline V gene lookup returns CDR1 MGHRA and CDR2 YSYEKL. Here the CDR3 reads CASSQVGTGSGGSYGYTF. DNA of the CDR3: TGCGCCAGCAGCCAAGTGGGAACAGGGAGCGGTGGTAGCTATGGCTACACCTTC.

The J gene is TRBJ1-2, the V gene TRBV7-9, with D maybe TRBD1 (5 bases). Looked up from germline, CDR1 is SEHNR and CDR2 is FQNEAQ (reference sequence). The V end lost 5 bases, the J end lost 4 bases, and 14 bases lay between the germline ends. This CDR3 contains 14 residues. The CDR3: CASSPSAGPYGYTF. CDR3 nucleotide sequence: TGTGCCAGCAGCCCTTCGGCAGGGCCCTATGGCTACACCTTC.

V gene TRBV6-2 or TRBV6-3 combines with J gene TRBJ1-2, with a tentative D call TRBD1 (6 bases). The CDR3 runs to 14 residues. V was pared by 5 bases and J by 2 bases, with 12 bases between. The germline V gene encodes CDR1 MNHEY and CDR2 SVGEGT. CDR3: CASSRFGQNYGYTF. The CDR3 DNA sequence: TGTGCCAGCAGTCGCTTTGGACAGAACTATGGCTACACCTTC.

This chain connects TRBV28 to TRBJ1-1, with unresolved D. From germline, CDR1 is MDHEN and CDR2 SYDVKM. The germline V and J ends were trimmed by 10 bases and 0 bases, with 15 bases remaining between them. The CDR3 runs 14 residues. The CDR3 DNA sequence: TGTGCCATCGGAGTGGTGACCATGAACACTGAAGCTTTCTTT. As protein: CAIGVVTMNTEAFF.

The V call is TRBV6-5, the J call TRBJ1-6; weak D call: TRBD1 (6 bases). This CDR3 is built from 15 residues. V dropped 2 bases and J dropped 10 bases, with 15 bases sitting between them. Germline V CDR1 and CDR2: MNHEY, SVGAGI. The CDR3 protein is CASSYEGGSESPLHF. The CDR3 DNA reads TGTGCCAGCAGTTACGAAGGGGGATCTGAATCACCCCTCCACTTT.

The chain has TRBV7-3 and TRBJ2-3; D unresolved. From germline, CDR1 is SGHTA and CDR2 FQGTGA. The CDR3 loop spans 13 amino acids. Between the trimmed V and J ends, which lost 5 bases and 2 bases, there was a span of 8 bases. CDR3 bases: TGTGCCAGCAGCAAACAGCCCACAGATACGCAGTATTTT. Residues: CASSKQPTDTQYF.